The 20 T cell receptor beta chains below were found in one sample sequenced in a study of response to subunit inactivated influenza vaccine. TCRdb ran MiXCR on the RT-PCR reads and lists one entry per CDR3 protein. The sample lists around 850,000 distinct CDR3 sequences, less than 20% occurring once. Sequencing was performed on PBMCs from blood, taken approximately 5 days after vaccination. These TCRs come from a man aged 50-59 years who received an inactivated influenza vaccine.

This clonotype occurred a few times. The genes are TRBV25-1 and TRBJ1-2; D unclear. From germline, CDR1 is MGHDK and CDR2 SYGVNS. The CDR3 contains 13 residues. Trimming took off 5 bases at V and 7 bases at J, with 14 bases between the two ends. The DNA for the CDR3 is TGTGCCAGCAGTTATACGGGATATGGTGGCTACACCTTC. Translation: CASSYTGYGGYTF.

V usage is TRBV20-1 and J usage is TRBJ2-1; D is undetermined. Germline CDR1 reads DFQATT; CDR2 reads SNEGSKA (reference sequence). The V end lost 3 bases, the J end lost 8 bases, and 11 bases lay between the germline ends. There are 12 residues in the CDR3. The CDR3 protein is CSASLQWDEQFF. For the CDR3, the DNA is TGCAGTGCTAGTCTCCAGTGGGATGAGCAGTTCTTC.

The chain carries TRBV11-2 and TRBJ2-1; D ambiguous. The V and J ends lost 5 bases and 10 bases respectively, with 12 bases between them. This CDR3 has 12 amino acids. CDR1 and CDR2 (germline): SGHAT, FQNNGV. CDR3 in DNA: TGTGCCAGCAGCCTAGGACCGCAGGAGCAGTTCTTC. Translation gives CASSLGPQEQFF.

The chain recombines TRBV6-2 or TRBV6-3 with TRBJ2-1, with D hard to call. Germline-derived CDR1 and CDR2 are MNHEY and SVGEGT. Trimming took off 0 bases at V and 4 bases at J, with 10 bases between the two ends. The CDR3 sequence is 15 residues long. Here the CDR3 DNA reads TGTGCCAGCAGTTACTCGATGCAGGATTACAATGAGCAGTTCTTC. This sequence encodes CASSYSMQDYNEQFF.

This clonotype was seen only a few times. J is TRBJ1-4 and V is TRBV4-2; D is unresolved. The CDR3 extends over 16 amino acids. Between the trimmed V and J ends, which lost 0 bases and 7 bases, there was a span of 15 bases. From germline, CDR1 is LGHNA and CDR2 YNFKEQ. DNA for the CDR3: TGTGCCAGCAGCCAAGATGGTGAACTACTTGGTGAAAAACTGTTTTTT. Translating it yields CASSQDGELLGEKLFF.

In its sample, this clonotype was seen many times. The chain uses TRBV5-1 and TRBJ2-2; no reliable D call. CDR3 length: 14 residues. Germline V lookup: CDR1 SGHRS, CDR2 YFSETQ. The V and J ends lost 4 bases and 4 bases respectively, with 11 bases between them. The CDR3, as DNA: TGCGCCAGCAGCCGAGACATCCCCACCGGGGAGCTGTTTTTT. Its protein product is CASSRDIPTGELFF.

The V call is TRBV20-1, the J call TRBJ2-1; 9 bases line up with TRBD1. Germline V gene lookup returns CDR1 DFQATT and CDR2 SNEGSKA (reference sequence). The CDR3 spans 14 residues. V trimming: 6 bases; J trimming: 4 bases; junction bases outside the gene matches: 7. CDR3: CSAPGDRDYNEQFF. In DNA, the CDR3 is TGCAGTGCCCCCGGGGACAGGGATTACAATGAGCAGTTCTTC.

There are a few counts of this clonotype. The chain is built from TRBV10-3 and TRBJ2-2; D gene uncertain. The germline CDR1 and CDR2 sequences are ENHRY and SYGVKD. V lost 6 bases to trimming and J lost 5 bases, with 10 bases between them. The CDR3 loop spans 13 amino acids. The CDR3, as DNA: TGTGCCATCAGGTCGGCATTGACCGGGGAGCTGTTTTTT. Encoded protein: CAIRSALTGELFF.

V and J are TRBV7-6 and TRBJ2-2; the match to TRBD1 covers 9 bases. The CDR3 is 16 amino acids. Germline V gene sequence: CDR1 SGHVS, CDR2 FNYEAQ. V shed 5 bases and J 4 bases; nucleotides not matched to a gene: 8. The CDR3 DNA is TGTGCCAGCAGCGACAGGACAGGGGTTGGCACCGGGGAGCTGTTTTTT. Translation: CASSDRTGVGTGELFF.

This clonotype was counted a few times. The chain couples TRBV2 to TRBJ1-6; maybe TRBD1 (5 bases). The CDR3 runs 14 residues. The germline gives CDR1 SNHLY, CDR2 FYNNEI. V lost 6 bases to trimming and J lost 8 bases, with 14 bases between them. CDR3 nucleotide sequence: TGTGCCAGCAGCGGGCGGCGGGGGGATTCACCCCTCCACTTT. Protein: CASSGRRGDSPLHF.

This clonotype was seen a few times. The rearrangement links TRBV29-1 to TRBJ1-2, with a possible D match to TRBD1 (5 bases). This CDR3 has 16 residues. V lost 4 bases to trimming and J lost 0 bases, with 18 bases between them. From germline, CDR1 is SQVTM and CDR2 ANQGSEA. The CDR3: CSVGRGPDPPNYGYTF. Written as DNA, the CDR3 is TGCAGCGTTGGAAGGGGACCAGACCCACCTAACTATGGCTACACCTTC.

A few counts support this clonotype. The chain combines TRBV20-1 with TRBJ2-1, with D hard to call. Germline CDR1 and CDR2: DFQATT and SNEGSKA (reference sequence). V was cut by 5 bases and J by 2 bases, with 16 bases left in between. The CDR3 sequence is 15 residues long. The CDR3 DNA sequence: TGCAGTGCTCATTGGACCTATAGGACCTACAATGAGCAGTTCTTC. The encoded protein is CSAHWTYRTYNEQFF.

This clonotype has a handful of counts. The chain carries TRBV12-3 or TRBV12-4 and TRBJ1-6; a possible D gene is TRBD1 (6 bases). V was trimmed by 1 base and J by 9 bases, leaving 7 bases between them. The CDR3 covers 13 residues. CDR3 bases: TGTGCCAGCAGTTTAGGGACAGCTTCACCCCTCCACTTT. Translation gives CASSLGTASPLHF.

The rearrangement links TRBV5-1 to TRBJ2-5; D uncertain. In germline, CDR1 is SGHRS, CDR2 YFSETQ. The CDR3 runs to 14 residues. V gave up 0 bases and J gave up 0 bases, with 6 bases separating them. The CDR3, as DNA: TGCGCCAGCAGCTTGGCCTCGCACCAAGAGACCCAGTACTTC. Translation: CASSLASHQETQYF.

The chain joins TRBV20-1 to TRBJ2-7; a weak D match, TRBD2 (6 bases). The V and J ends lost 1 base and 3 bases respectively, with 13 bases between them. Per the germline V gene, CDR1 is DFQATT and CDR2 is SNEGSKA (reference sequence). This CDR3 spans 14 amino acids. CDR3 in DNA: TGCAGTGCTAGAGGGCTAGCGAGCCACTACGAGCAGTACTTC. It translates to CSARGLASHYEQYF.

This clonotype has only a few counts. The chain uses TRBV4-3 and TRBJ2-3; D is perhaps TRBD1 or TRBD2 (5 bases each). The V and J ends lost 0 bases and 0 bases respectively, with 10 bases between them. This CDR3 region has 16 residues. From germline, CDR1 is LGHNA and CDR2 YSLEER. The CDR3 DNA follows: TGCGCCAGCAGCCAAGATACCCGGGGCAGCACAGATACGCAGTATTTT. Translating gives CASSQDTRGSTDTQYF.

J is TRBJ1-4 and V is TRBV12-3 or TRBV12-4; D call uncertain. The V and J ends lost 6 bases and 10 bases respectively, with 18 bases between them. The CDR3 runs to 14 residues. The CDR3 sequence is CASSTFRSVGKLFF. The CDR3 region has the DNA TGTGCCAGCAGCACTTTTCGGTCAGTAGGAAAACTGTTTTTT.

This clonotype was seen more than once but under ten times. CDR3 protein: CSAYLYGYTF. As DNA, the CDR3 is TGCAGTGCCTACCTCTATGGCTACACCTTC. This sequence joins TRBV20-1 and TRBJ1-2; D ambiguous. Germline V lookup: CDR1 DFQATT, CDR2 SNEGSKA (reference sequence). Trimming took off 6 bases at V and 4 bases at J, with 6 bases between the two ends. The CDR3 has 10 residues.

This clonotype was observed a few times. The gene calls are TRBV5-1 and TRBJ2-5; D remains ambiguous. The V gene lost 4 bases and the J gene lost 0 bases, with 7 bases spanning the gap. The CDR3 contains 13 residues. Germline CDR1 and CDR2: SGHRS and YFSETQ. The CDR3 coding sequence is TGCGCCAGCAGCGGAAGGAACCAAGAGACCCAGTACTTC. Its protein product is CASSGRNQETQYF. The complete variable domain, with remaining parts taken from reference TRBV5-1 and TRBJ2-5, reads KAGVTQTPRYLIKTRGQQVTLSCSPISGHRSVSWYQQTPGQGLQFLFEYFSETQRNKGNFPGRFSGRQFSNSRSEMNVSTLELGDSALYLCASSGRNQETQYFGPGTRLLVL.

In its sample, this clonotype was seen many times. V and J are TRBV12-3 or TRBV12-4 and TRBJ2-5; D is perhaps TRBD2 (5 bases). The CDR3 has 16 amino acids. Trimming left V 5 bases short and J 5 bases short, with 21 bases between. This CDR3 is CASSIHLARPKETQYF. The CDR3 nucleotides are TGTGCCAGCAGTATCCACTTAGCGAGGCCCAAGGAGACCCAGTACTTC.